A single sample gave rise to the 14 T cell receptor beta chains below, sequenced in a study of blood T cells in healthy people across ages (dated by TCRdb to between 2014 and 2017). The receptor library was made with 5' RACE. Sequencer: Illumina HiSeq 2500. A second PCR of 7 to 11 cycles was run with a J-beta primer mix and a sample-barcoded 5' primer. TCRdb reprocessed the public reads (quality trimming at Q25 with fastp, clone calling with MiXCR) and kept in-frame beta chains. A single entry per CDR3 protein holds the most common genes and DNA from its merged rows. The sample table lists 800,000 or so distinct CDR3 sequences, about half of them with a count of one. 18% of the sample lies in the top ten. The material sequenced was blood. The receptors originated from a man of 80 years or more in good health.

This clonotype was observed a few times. CDR3 nucleotides: TGCAGTGCTAGGGAGCTGGCGGGAGGGCCCAATGAGCAGTTCTTC. It specifies CSARELAGGPNEQFF. The genes are TRBV20-1 and TRBJ2-1; the match to TRBD2 covers 9 bases. Germline CDR1 and CDR2: DFQATT and SNEGSKA (reference sequence). The CDR3 totals 15 residues. V dropped 3 bases and J dropped 6; count of bases not matched to a gene: 9.

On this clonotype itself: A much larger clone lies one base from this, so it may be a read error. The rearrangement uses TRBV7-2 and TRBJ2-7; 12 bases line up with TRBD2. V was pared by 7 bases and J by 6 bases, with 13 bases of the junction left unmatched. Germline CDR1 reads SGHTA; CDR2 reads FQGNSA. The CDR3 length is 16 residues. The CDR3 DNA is TGTGCCAGCACCGAGACAGCTAGCGGGAGGGCCTCCGAGCAGTACTTC. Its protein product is CASTETASGRASEQYF. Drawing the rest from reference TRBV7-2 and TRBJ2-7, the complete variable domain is GAGVSQSPSNKVTEKGKDVELRCDPISGHTALYWYRQSLGQGLEFLIYFQGNSAPDKSGLPSDRFSAERTGGSVSTLTIQRTQQEDSAVYLCASTETASGRASEQYFGPGTRLTVT.

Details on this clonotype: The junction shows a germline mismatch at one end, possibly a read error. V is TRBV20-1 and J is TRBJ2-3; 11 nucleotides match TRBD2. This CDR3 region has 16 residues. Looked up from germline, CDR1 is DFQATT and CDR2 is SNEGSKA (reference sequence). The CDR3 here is CSARDSTSGSRDTQYF. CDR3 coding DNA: TGCAGTGCTAGAGATAGCACTAGCGGGAGCAGAGATACGCAGTATTTT.

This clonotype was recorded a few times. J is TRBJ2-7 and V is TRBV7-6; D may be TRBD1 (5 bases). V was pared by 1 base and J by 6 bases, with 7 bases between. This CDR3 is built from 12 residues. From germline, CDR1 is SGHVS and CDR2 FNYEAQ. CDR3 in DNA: TGTGCCAGCAGCTTAGACAGGCGCGAGCAGTACTTC. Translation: CASSLDRREQYF.

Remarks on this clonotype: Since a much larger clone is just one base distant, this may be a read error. The CDR3 nucleotides are TGCGCCAGCAGCCCCGAGGGGGCCTACGGGCAGTACTTC. This codes for CASSPEGAYGQYF. The chain combines TRBV5-1 with TRBJ2-7; 7 bases map to TRBD1. The CDR3 contains 13 residues. CDR1 and CDR2 (germline): SGHRS, YFSETQ.

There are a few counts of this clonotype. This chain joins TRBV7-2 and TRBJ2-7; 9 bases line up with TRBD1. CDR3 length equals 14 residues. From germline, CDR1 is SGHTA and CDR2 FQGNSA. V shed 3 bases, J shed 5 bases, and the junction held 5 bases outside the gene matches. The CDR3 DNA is TGTGCCAGCAGCTTCTCGGGACAGGGCCACGAGCAGTACTTC. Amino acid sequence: CASSFSGQGHEQYF.

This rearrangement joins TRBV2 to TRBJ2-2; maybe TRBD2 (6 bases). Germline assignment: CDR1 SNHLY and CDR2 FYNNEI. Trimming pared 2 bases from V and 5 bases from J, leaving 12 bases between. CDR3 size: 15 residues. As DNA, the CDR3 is TGTGCCAGCAGTGAAATGCGGGGTGAAACCGGGGAGCTGTTTTTT. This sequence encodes CASSEMRGETGELFF. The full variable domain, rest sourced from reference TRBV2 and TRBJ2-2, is EPEVTQTPSHQVTQMGQEVILRCVPISNHLYFYWYRQILGQKVEFLVSFYNNEISEKSEIFDDQFSVERPDGSNFTLKIRSTKLEDSAMYFCASSEMRGETGELFFGEGSRLTVL.

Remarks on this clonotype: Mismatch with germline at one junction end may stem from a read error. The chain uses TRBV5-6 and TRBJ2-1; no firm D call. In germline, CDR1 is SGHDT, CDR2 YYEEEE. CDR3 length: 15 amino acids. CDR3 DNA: TGTGCCAGCAGCTTGGTCGGCGGCTCCTACAATGAGCGGTTCTTC. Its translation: CASSLVGGSYNERFF.

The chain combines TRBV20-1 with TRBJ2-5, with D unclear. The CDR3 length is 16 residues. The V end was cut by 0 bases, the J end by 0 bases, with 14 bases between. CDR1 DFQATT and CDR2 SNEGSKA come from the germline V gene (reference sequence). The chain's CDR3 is CSARDYNPTYQETQYF. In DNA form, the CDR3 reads TGCAGTGCTAGAGATTATAACCCGACGTACCAAGAGACCCAGTACTTC.

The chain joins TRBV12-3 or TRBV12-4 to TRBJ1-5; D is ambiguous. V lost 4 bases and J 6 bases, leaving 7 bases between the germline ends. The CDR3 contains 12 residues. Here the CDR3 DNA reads TGTGCCAGCAGTTCGAACAGTCAGCCCCAGCATTTT. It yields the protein CASSSNSQPQHF.

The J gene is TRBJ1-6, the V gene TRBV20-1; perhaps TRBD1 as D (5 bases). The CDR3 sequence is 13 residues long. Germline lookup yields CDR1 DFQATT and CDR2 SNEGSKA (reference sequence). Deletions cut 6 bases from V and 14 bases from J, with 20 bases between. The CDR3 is CSAPPGSTGSLHF. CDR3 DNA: TGCAGTGCCCCCCCGGGGAGTACAGGTTCCCTCCACTTT.

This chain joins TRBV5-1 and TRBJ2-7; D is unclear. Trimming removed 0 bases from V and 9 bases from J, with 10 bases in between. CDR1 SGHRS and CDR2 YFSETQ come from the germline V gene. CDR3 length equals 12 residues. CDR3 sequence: CASSLDGEVQYF. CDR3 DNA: TGCGCCAGCAGCTTGGACGGTGAGGTGCAGTACTTC.

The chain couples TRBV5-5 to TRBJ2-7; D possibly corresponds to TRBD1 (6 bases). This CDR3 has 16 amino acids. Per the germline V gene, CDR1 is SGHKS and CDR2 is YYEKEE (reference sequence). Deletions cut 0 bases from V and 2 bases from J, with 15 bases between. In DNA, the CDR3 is TGTGCCAGCAGCTTGGTCGGGACACAAACCCCCTACGAGCAGTACTTC. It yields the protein CASSLVGTQTPYEQYF.

CDR3 in amino acids: CASGLQGIWDEQYF. CDR3 DNA: TGTGCCAGCGGCTTACAGGGGATCTGGGATGAGCAGTACTTC. The chain links TRBV28 to TRBJ2-7; 7 bases line up with TRBD1. Germline loops: CDR1 MDHEN, CDR2 SYDVKM. CDR3 size: 14 residues. V dropped 8 bases and J dropped 7; count of bases not matched to a gene: 14.